Listed below are T cell receptor beta chains from one sample, sequenced in a study of human T cells and chemical hapten exposure. TCRdb ran MiXCR on the reads and lists one entry per CDR3 protein. Among about 120,000 distinct CDR3 sequences listed, over 7.5% were seen once. Sequenced input: whole blood. Receptor source: a human donor in good health. Some clones in this sample may be carry-over from other donors' samples. The CDR3 runs from the conserved cysteine through the conserved F or W. The order of the fields is J gene, CDR3 length, V gene, D gene, clone size, CDR3 protein, CDR3 DNA. D genes are given only for firm matches. A row's size may be missing; if present it is once, few, many or a size class.

TRBJ2-5 14 TRBV29-1 TRBD2 - CSGDDGLATETQYF TGCAGCGGTGATGACGGACTAGCCACAGAGACCCAGTACTTC
TRBJ1-5 17 TRBV5-1 - - CASSRDPILYSNQPQHF TGCGCCAGCAGCCGGGACCCAATATTGTATAGCAATCAGCCCCAGCATTTT
TRBJ1-6 15 TRBV21-1 - many CASSKVLPRNSPLHF TGTGCCAGCAGCAAAGTACTACCGAGAAATTCACCCCTCCACTTT
TRBJ2-7 12 TRBV20-1 TRBD2 many CSARTSFYEQYF TGCAGTGCTCGGACTAGCTTTTACGAGCAGTACTTC
TRBJ1-4 15 TRBV12-3/TRBV12-4 TRBD1 many CASSTNRGPGEKLFF TGTGCCAGCAGTACCAACAGGGGGCCGGGTGAAAAACTGTTTTTT
TRBJ1-2 13 TRBV24-1 - - CATSTGLGYGYTF TGTGCCACCAGTACAGGGTTGGGCTATGGCTACACCTTC
TRBJ2-3 14 TRBV5-1 - many CASSPGEVTDTQYF TGCGCCAGCAGCCCAGGGGAGGTCACAGATACGCAGTATTTT
TRBJ2-7 12 TRBV29-1 - many CSVARGTYEQYF TGCAGCGTTGCGCGGGGAACCTACGAGCAGTACTTC
TRBJ2-7 15 TRBV27 TRBD1 - CASSSQGDRVQEQYF TGTGCCAGCAGTTCCCAGGGGGACAGGGTCCAGGAGCAGTACTTC
TRBJ2-5 16 TRBV27 TRBD2 few CASSPKTSGREETQYF TGTGCCAGCAGTCCGAAGACTAGCGGGAGAGAAGAGACCCAGTACTTC
TRBJ2-7 15 TRBV2 TRBD1 few CASSEVGTGVHEQYF TGTGCCAGCAGTGAAGTGGGGACAGGGGTCCACGAGCAGTACTTC
TRBJ2-3 17 TRBV7-9 TRBD2 few CASSLAELAGATDTQYF TGTGCCAGCAGCTTAGCGGAATTAGCGGGAGCCACAGATACGCAGTATTTT
TRBJ2-3 14 TRBV20-1 - - CSARLQGYTDTQYF TGCAGTGCTAGACTTCAGGGGTACACAGATACGCAGTATTTT
TRBJ2-3 15 TRBV29-1 TRBD2 - CSVEFPSGRTDTQYF TGCAGCGTTGAATTCCCTAGCGGGAGAACAGATACGCAGTATTTT